This is a list of T cell receptor beta chains from one sample in a study of CD8+CD57+ T cells in acquired aplastic anemia. TCRdb itself ran the reads through MiXCR, one entry per CDR3 protein. The sample has around 230,000 distinct CDR3 sequences; over 60% are singletons. The sequencing sample was made of sorted CD4+, CD8+, or CD8+CD57+ T cells (not recorded which) from PBMCs. The receptors shown here come from a human donor in good health. CDR3s include the opening cysteine and the closing phenylalanine or tryptophan. Fields, in order: clone size, D gene, J gene, V gene, CDR3 protein, CDR3 DNA. D genes are given only for firm matches. Expanded clones get a size class; other rows say once, few or many, or leave the size out.

size: once
D: -
J: TRBJ1-6
V: TRBV25-1
CDR3: CASSAPPLFSPLHF
DNA: TGCGCCAGCAGTGCCCCCCCCCTATTTTCACCCCTCCACTTT

size: many
D: -
J: TRBJ2-2
V: TRBV6-5
CDR3: CASSPVLANTGELFF
DNA: TGTGCCAGCTCCCCTGTGCTGGCGAACACCGGGGAGCTGTTTTTT

size: -
D: -
J: TRBJ1-4
V: TRBV24-1
CDR3: CATSVHGRGKLFF
DNA: TGTGCCACCAGTGTTCACGGGAGGGGAAAACTGTTTTTT

size: -
D: -
J: TRBJ2-7
V: TRBV10-3
CDR3: CAISESPGYDEQYF
DNA: TGTGCCATCAGTGAGTCGCCGGGATACGACGAGCAGTACTTC

size: -
D: -
J: TRBJ1-1
V: TRBV10-3
CDR3: CAISRMNTEAFF
DNA: TGTGCCATCAGTAGGATGAACACTGAAGCTTTCTTT

size: -
D: -
J: TRBJ1-5
V: TRBV20-1
CDR3: CSARDGTSGYYEQPQHF
DNA: TGCAGTGCTAGAGATGGGACTAGCGGGTACTACGAGCAGCCCCAGCATTTT

size: -
D: TRBD1
J: TRBJ1-2
V: TRBV10-3
CDR3: CAISEFTGGYGYTF
DNA: TGTGCCATCAGTGAGTTTACAGGGGGATATGGCTACACCTTC

size: -
D: TRBD1
J: TRBJ2-7
V: TRBV7-8
CDR3: CASSLDRGQYEQYF
DNA: TGTGCCAGCAGCCTCGACAGGGGGCAGTACGAGCAGTACTTC

size: once
D: TRBD2
J: TRBJ2-1
V: TRBV7-3
CDR3: CASSSGLAGDEQFF
DNA: TGTGCCAGCAGCTCGGGACTAGCGGGCGATGAGCAGTTCTTC

size: -
D: TRBD2
J: TRBJ2-1
V: TRBV7-4
CDR3: CASSTQGGRGLAGSYNEQFF
DNA: TGTGCCAGCAGCACCCAAGGCGGGAGGGGACTAGCGGGATCGTACAATGAGCAGTTCTTC

size: -
D: TRBD1
J: TRBJ1-1
V: TRBV7-3
CDR3: CASSSPRDSLSTEAFF
DNA: TGTGCCAGCAGCTCCCCCCGGGACAGCTTATCAACTGAAGCTTTCTTT

size: many
D: -
J: TRBJ2-6
V: TRBV9
CDR3: CASSSSGGLSGANVLTF
DNA: TGTGCCAGCAGCTCATCGGGCGGCCTCTCTGGGGCCAACGTCCTGACTTTC

size: -
D: -
J: TRBJ2-7
V: TRBV20-1
CDR3: CSARGAGEYEQYF
DNA: TGCAGTGCTAGGGGGGCAGGGGAGTACGAGCAGTACTTC

size: -
D: -
J: TRBJ1-1
V: TRBV2
CDR3: CASSNLQGVTEAFF
DNA: TGTGCCAGCAGCAATCTACAGGGTGTGACTGAAGCTTTCTTT

size: -
D: -
J: TRBJ2-7
V: TRBV15
CDR3: CATSRDIPGYEQYF
DNA: TGTGCCACCAGCAGAGATATACCAGGCTACGAGCAGTACTTC

size: -
D: -
J: TRBJ2-5
V: TRBV12-5
CDR3: CASGFLTHQETQYF
DNA: TGTGCTAGTGGTTTTTTAACCCACCAAGAGACCCAGTACTTC

size: many
D: TRBD2
J: TRBJ2-7
V: TRBV11-2
CDR3: CASTRGEVFPEGEQYF
DNA: TGTGCCAGCACCCGGGGGGAGGTTTTCCCTGAGGGGGAGCAGTACTTC

size: -
D: TRBD1
J: TRBJ1-1
V: TRBV9
CDR3: CASSVTQGESEAFF
DNA: TGTGCCAGCAGCGTAACGCAGGGGGAAAGTGAAGCTTTCTTT

size: -
D: TRBD1
J: TRBJ1-2
V: TRBV7-2
CDR3: CASSQDPGDRENGYTF
DNA: TGCGCCAGCAGCCAAGATCCAGGGGACAGGGAGAATGGCTACACCTTC

size: -
D: -
J: TRBJ1-2
V: TRBV7-9
CDR3: CASSLGRSGYTF
DNA: TGTGCCAGCAGCTTAGGACGTTCGGGCTACACCTTC

size: few
D: -
J: TRBJ1-5
V: TRBV7-2
CDR3: CASSLGTPLNQPQHF
DNA: TGTGCCAGCAGCTTAGGGACTCCCCTTAATCAGCCCCAGCATTTT

size: many
D: TRBD2
J: TRBJ2-1
V: TRBV6-5
CDR3: CASTELAGPYNEQFF
DNA: TGTGCCAGCACCGAACTAGCGGGACCCTACAATGAGCAGTTCTTC

size: -
D: TRBD1
J: TRBJ2-7
V: TRBV9
CDR3: CASSLGTGLRYEQYF
DNA: TGTGCCAGCAGCCTAGGGACAGGGCTTCGCTACGAGCAGTACTTC

size: -
D: -
J: TRBJ2-7
V: TRBV20-1
CDR3: CSARKVYEQYF
DNA: TGCAGTGCCAGAAAGGTCTACGAGCAGTACTTC

size: -
D: -
J: TRBJ1-1
V: TRBV29-1
CDR3: CSVEKPGPSLNTEAFF
DNA: TGCAGCGTTGAAAAACCGGGACCTTCTTTGAACACTGAAGCTTTCTTT

size: -
D: TRBD2
J: TRBJ2-5
V: TRBV14
CDR3: CASSQGLAGSGSETQYF
DNA: TGTGCCAGCAGCCAAGGGCTAGCGGGTTCGGGCTCAGAGACCCAGTACTTC

size: many
D: TRBD2
J: TRBJ2-7
V: TRBV7-9
CDR3: CASSPQTGLAGGYEQYF
DNA: TGTGCCAGCAGCCCCCAAACCGGACTAGCGGGGGGCTACGAGCAGTACTTC

size: many
D: -
J: TRBJ1-2
V: TRBV9
CDR3: CASSVGVQSTNYGYTF
DNA: TGTGCCAGCAGCGTAGGAGTACAGAGCACAAACTATGGCTACACCTTC

size: -
D: -
J: TRBJ1-5
V: TRBV20-1
CDR3: CSARDTTRGARQPQHF
DNA: TGCAGTGCTAGAGATACCACACGAGGGGCCCGGCAGCCCCAGCATTTC